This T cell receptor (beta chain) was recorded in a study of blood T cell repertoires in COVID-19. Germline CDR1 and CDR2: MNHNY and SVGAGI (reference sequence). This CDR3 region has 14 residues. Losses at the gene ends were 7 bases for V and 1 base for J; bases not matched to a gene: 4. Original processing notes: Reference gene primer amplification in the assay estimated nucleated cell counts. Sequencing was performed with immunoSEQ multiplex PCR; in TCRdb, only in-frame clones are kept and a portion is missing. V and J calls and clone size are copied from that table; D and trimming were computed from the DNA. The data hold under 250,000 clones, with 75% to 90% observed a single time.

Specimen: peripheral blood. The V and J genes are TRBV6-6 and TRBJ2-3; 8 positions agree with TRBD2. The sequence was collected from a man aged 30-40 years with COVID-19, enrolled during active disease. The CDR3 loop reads CASTTGLGTDTQYF. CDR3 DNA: TGTGCCAGCACCACGGGACTAGGCACAGATACGCAGTATTTT.